This T cell receptor (beta chain) came from a study of T-cell reconstitution after alpha-beta-depleted transplantation in children. With respect to this clonotype: Its matching antigen is unknown.

The study, taken as a whole, reports: Two months or so post-transplant, alpha-beta T cells reportedly derived from several hundred expanded graft clones. After one year, T-cell counts and TCRbeta diversity mostly came from new T cells. The high TCRbeta diversity at day 60 in some patients came from surviving recipient T cells and thymic progenitors.

A TCRbeta library incorporating unique molecular identifiers was prepared. TCRdb recomputed calls from the PCR reads with MiXCR, one row per CDR3 protein. The sample contains approximately 210,000 distinct CDR3 sequences, around a sixth of which appear only once. This CDR3 region has 13 residues. Germline values: CDR1 SGHRS, CDR2 YFSETQ. Deletions cut 3 bases from V and 3 bases from J, with 6 bases between. Sample: PBMCs, mostly from graft donor cells, taken 360 days after TCRalphabeta/CD19-depleted stem cell transplant. This sequence originates from a male patient between 2 and 10 years old who had a stem cell transplant for acute lymphoblastic leukemia, so the T cells may come from the graft donor. The V call is TRBV5-1, the J call TRBJ2-2, with a possible D match to TRBD2 (6 bases). The CDR3 here is CASSWRDTGELFF. In DNA form, the CDR3 reads TGCGCCAGCAGCTGGAGGGACACCGGGGAGCTGTTTTTT.